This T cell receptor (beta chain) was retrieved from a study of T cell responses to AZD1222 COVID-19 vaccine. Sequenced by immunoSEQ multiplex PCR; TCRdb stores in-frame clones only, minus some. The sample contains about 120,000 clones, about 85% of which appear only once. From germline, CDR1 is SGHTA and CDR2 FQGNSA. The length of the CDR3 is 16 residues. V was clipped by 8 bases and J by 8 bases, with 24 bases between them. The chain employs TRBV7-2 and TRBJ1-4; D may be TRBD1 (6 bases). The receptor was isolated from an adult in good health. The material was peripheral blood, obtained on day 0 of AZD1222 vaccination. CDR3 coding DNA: TGTGCCAGCTTACCGGGCCAGGGGCAGGGAGGGGAAAAACTGTTTTTT. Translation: CASLPGQGQGGEKLFF.